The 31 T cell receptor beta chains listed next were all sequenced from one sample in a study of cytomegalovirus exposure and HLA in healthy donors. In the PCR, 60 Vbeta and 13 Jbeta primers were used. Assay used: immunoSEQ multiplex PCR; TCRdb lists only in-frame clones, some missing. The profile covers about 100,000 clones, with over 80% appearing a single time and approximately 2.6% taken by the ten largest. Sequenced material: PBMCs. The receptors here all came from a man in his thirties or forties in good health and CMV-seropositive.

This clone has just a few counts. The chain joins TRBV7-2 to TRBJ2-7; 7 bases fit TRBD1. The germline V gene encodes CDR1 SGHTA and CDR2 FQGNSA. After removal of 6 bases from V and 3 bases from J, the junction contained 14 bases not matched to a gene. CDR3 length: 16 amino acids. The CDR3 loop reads CASRGGSDSKFYEQYF. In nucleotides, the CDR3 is TGTGCCAGCAGAGGGGGCTCGGACTCCAAATTCTACGAGCAGTACTTC.

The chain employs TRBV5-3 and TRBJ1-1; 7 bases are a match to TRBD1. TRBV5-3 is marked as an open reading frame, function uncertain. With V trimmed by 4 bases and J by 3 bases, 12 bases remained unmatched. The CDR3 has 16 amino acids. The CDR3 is CARSTYSTGWDTEAFF. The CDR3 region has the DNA TGTGCCAGAAGCACTTATTCGACAGGGTGGGACACTGAAGCTTTCTTT.

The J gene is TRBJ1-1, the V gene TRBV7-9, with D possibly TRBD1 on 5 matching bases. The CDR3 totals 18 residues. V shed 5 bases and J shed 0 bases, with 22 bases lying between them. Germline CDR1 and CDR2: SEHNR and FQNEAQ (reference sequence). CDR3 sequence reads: CASSPIPGVTLMNTEAFF. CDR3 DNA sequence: TGTGCCAGCAGCCCGATCCCGGGGGTGACACTTATGAACACTGAAGCTTTCTTT.

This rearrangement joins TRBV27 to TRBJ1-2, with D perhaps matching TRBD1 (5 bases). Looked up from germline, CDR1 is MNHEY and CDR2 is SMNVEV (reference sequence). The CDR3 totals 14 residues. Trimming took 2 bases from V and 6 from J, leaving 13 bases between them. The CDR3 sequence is CASSLARDQDGYTF. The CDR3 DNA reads TGTGCCAGCAGTTTAGCCAGGGATCAAGATGGCTACACCTTC.

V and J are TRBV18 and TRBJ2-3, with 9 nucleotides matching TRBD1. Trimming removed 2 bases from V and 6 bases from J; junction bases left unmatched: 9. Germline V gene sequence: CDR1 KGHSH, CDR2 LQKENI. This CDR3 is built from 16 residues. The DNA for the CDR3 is TGTGCCAGCTCACCAATGACACAGGGGGCTACCGATACGCAGTATTTT. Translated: CASSPMTQGATDTQYF.

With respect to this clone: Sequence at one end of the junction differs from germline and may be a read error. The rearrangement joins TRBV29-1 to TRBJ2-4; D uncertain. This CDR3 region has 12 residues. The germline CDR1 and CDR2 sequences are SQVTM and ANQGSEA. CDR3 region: CSVGLQKNSQYF. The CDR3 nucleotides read TGCAGCGTCGGCCTACAGAAAAACAGTCAGTACTTC.

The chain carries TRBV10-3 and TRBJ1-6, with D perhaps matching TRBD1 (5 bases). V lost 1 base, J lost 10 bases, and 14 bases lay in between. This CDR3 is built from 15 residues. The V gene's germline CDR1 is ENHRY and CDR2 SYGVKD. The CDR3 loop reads CAISEFQGNRSPLHF. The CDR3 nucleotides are TGTGCCATCAGTGAGTTTCAGGGTAACCGCTCACCCCTCCACTTT.

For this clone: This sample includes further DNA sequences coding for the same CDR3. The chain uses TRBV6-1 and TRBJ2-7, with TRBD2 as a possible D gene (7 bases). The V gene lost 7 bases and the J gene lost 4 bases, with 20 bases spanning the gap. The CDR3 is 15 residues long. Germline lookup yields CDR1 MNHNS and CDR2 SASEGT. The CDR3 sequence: CASNREGGSGYEQYF. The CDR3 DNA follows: TGTGCCAGCAACAGGGAGGGAGGGTCGGGGTACGAGCAGTACTTC.

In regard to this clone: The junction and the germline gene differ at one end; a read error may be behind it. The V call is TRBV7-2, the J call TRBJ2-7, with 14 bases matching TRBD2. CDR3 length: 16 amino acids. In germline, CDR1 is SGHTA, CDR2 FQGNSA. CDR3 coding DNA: TGTGCCAGCAGCCTCGGACTAGCGGGGGGTAGCTACGGGCAGTACTTC. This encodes CASSLGLAGGSYGQYF.

The CDR3 DNA sequence: TGCAGCGTTGAACTAGTTCACCACTCCTACGAGCAGTACTTC. This gives the protein CSVELVHHSYEQYF. V usage is TRBV29-1 and J usage is TRBJ2-7; D remains ambiguous. From germline, CDR1 is SQVTM and CDR2 ANQGSEA. Trimming removed 2 bases from V and 0 bases from J, with 11 bases in between. The CDR3 spans 14 residues.

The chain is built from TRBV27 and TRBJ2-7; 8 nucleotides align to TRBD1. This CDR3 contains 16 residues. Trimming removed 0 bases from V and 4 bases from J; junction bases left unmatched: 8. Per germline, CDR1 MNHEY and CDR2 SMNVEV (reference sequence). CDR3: CASSLSPRGLIYEQYF. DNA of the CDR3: TGTGCCAGCAGTTTATCCCCCAGGGGGCTCATATACGAGCAGTACTTC.

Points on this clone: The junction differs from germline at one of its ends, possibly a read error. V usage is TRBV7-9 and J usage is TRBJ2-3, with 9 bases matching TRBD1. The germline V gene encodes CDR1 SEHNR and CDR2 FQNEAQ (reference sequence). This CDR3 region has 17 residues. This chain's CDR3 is CSSSHPRGTGKTDTQYF. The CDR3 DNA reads TGTTCCAGCAGCCATCCAAGGGGGACAGGGAAAACAGATACGCAGTATTTT.

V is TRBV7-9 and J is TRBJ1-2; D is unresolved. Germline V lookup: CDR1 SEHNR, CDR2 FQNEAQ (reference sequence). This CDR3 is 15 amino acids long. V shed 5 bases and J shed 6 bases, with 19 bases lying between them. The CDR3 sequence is CASSLFSARVDGYTF. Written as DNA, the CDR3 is TGTGCCAGCAGCCTTTTCAGCGCCCGCGTAGATGGCTACACCTTC.

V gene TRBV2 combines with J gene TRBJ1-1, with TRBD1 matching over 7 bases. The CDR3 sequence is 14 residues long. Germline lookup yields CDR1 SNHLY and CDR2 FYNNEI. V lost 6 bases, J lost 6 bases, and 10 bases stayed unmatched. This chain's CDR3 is CASRAGEGAPEAFF. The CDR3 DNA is TGTGCCAGCAGAGCAGGTGAGGGGGCCCCTGAAGCTTTCTTT.

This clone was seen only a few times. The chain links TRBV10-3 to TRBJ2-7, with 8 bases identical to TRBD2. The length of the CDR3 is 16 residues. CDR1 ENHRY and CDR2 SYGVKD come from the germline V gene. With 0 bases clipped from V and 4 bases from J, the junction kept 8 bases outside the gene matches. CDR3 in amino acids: CAISESNGGAGYEQYF. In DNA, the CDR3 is TGTGCCATCAGTGAGTCTAACGGGGGGGCTGGTTACGAGCAGTACTTC.

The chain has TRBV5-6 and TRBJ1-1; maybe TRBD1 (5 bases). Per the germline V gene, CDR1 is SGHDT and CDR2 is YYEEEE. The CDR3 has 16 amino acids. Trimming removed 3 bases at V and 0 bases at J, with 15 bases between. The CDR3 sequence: CASSYLGADLNTEAFF. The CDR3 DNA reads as TGTGCCAGCAGCTATCTTGGGGCAGACCTGAACACTGAAGCTTTCTTT.

CDR3 in DNA: TGTGCTAGTGGTTTTATTCCAGGGGAAGAGACCCAGTACTTC. Translation gives CASGFIPGEETQYF. J is TRBJ2-5 and V is TRBV12-5, with D possibly TRBD1 on 6 matching bases. Trimming left V 3 bases short and J 3 bases short, with 11 bases between. The germline gives CDR1 LGHNT, CDR2 FRNRAP. The CDR3 consists of 14 residues.

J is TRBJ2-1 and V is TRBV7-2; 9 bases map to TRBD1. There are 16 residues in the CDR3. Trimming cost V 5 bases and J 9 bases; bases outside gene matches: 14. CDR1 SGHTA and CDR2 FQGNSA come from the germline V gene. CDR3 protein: CASSPLRDRVGVEQFF. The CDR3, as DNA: TGTGCCAGCAGCCCCCTACGGGACAGGGTAGGTGTTGAGCAGTTCTTC. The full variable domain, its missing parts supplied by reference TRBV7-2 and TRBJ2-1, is GAGVSQSPSNKVTEKGKDVELRCDPISGHTALYWYRQSLGQGLEFLIYFQGNSAPDKSGLPSDRFSAERTGGSVSTLTIQRTQQEDSAVYLCASSPLRDRVGVEQFFGPGTRLTVL.

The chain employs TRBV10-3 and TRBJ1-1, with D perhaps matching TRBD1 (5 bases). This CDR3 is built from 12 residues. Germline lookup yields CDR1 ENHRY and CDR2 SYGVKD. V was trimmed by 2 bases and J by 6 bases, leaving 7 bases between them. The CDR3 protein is CAISEGRAEAFF. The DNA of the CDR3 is TGTGCCATCAGTGAGGGCAGGGCTGAAGCTTTCTTT.

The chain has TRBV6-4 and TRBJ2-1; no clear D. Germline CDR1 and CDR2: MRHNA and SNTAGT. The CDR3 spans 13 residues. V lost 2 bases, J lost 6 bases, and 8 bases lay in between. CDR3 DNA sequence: TGTGCCAGCAGTGACCGCGGTGTCAATGAGCAGTTCTTC. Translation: CASSDRGVNEQFF.

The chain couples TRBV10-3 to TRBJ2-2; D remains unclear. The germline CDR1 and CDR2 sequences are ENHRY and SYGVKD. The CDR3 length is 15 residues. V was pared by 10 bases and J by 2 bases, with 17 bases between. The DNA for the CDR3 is TGTGCCAGCACCCAAGAGGTCCAAAACACCGGGGAGCTGTTTTTT. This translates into CASTQEVQNTGELFF.

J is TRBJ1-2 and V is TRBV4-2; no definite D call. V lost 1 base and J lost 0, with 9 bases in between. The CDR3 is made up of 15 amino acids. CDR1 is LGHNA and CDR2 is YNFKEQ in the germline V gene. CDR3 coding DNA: TGTGCCAGCAGCCAAGTTCAGGAATCTAACTATGGCTACACCTTC. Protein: CASSQVQESNYGYTF.

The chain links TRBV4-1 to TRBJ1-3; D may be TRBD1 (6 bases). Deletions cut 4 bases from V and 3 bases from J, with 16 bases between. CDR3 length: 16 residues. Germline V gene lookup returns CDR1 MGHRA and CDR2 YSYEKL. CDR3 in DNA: TGCGCCAGCAGCCTCAGGGCAGGGGACGGTGGAAACACCATATATTTT. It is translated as CASSLRAGDGGNTIYF.

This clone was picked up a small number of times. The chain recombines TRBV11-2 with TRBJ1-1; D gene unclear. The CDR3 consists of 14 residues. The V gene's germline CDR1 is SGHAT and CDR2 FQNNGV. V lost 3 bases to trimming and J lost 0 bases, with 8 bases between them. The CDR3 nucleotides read TGTGCCAGCAGCTTGTATAGCATGAACACTGAAGCTTTCTTT. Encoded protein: CASSLYSMNTEAFF.

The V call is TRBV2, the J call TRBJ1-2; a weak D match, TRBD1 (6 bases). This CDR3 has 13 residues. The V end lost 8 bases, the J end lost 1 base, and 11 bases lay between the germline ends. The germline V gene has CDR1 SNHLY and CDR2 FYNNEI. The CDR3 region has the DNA TGTGCCAGCCGGACAGAGCTTAACTATGGCTACACCTTC. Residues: CASRTELNYGYTF.

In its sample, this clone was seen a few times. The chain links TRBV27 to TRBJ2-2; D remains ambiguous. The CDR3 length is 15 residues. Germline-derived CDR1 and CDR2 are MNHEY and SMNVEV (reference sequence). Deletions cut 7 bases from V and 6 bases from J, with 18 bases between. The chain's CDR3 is CASTFFGGIAGELFF. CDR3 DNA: TGTGCCAGCACTTTTTTTGGCGGAATAGCCGGGGAGCTGTTTTTT.

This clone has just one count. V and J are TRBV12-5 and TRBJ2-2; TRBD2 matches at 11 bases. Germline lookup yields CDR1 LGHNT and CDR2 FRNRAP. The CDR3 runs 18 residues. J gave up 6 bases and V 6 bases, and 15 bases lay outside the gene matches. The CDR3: CASGLKRLAGGWAGELFF. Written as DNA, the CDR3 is TGTGCTAGTGGCCTGAAGAGGCTAGCGGGGGGTTGGGCCGGGGAGCTGTTTTTT.

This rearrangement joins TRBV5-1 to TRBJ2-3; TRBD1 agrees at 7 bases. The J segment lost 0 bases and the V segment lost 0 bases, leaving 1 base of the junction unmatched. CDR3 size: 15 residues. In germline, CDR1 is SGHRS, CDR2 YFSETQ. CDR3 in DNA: TGCGCCAGCAGCTTGGCCAGGGGGAGCACAGATACGCAGTATTTT. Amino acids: CASSLARGSTDTQYF.

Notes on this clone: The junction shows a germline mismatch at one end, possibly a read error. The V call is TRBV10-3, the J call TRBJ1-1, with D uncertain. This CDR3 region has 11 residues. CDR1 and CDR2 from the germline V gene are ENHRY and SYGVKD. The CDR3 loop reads CATQMNTEAFF. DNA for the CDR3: TGTGCCACCCAGATGAATACTGAAGCTTTCTTT.

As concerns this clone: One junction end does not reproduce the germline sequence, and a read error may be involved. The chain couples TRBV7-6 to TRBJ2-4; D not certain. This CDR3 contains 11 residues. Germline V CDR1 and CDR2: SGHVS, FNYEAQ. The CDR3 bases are TGTGCCAGCAGCAATCAAAACAGTCAGTACTTC. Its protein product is CASSNQNSQYF. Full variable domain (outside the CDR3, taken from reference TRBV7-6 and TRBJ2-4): GAGVSQSPRYKVTKRGQDVALRCDPISGHVSLYWYRQALGQGPEFLTYFNYEAQQDKSGLPNDRFSAERPEGSISTLTIQRTEQRDSAMYRCASSNQNSQYFGAGTRLSVL.

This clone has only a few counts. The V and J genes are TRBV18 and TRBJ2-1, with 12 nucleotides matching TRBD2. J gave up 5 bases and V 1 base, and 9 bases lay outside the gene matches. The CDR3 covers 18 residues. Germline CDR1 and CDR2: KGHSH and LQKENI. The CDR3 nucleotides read TGTGCCAGCTCACCACTACTAGCGGGGGGCCTTGGGAACAATGAGCAGTTCTTC. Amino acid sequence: CASSPLLAGGLGNNEQFF. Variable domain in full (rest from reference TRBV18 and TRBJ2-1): NAGVMQNPRHLVRRRGQEARLRCSPMKGHSHVYWYRQLPEEGLKFMVYLQKENIIDESGMPKERFSAEFPKEGPSILRIQQVVRGDSAAYFCASSPLLAGGLGNNEQFFGPGTRLTVL.